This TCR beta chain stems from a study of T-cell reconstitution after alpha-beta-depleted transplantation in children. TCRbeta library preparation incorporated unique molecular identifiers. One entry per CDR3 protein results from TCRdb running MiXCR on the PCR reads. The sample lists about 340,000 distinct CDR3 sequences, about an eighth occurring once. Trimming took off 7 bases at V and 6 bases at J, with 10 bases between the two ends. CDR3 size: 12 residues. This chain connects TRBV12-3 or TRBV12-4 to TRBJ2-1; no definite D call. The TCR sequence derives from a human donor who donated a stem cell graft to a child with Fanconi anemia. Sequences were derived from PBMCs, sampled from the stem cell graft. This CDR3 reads CASTTPPNEQFF. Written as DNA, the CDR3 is TGTGCCAGCACGACGCCACCCAATGAGCAGTTCTTC.